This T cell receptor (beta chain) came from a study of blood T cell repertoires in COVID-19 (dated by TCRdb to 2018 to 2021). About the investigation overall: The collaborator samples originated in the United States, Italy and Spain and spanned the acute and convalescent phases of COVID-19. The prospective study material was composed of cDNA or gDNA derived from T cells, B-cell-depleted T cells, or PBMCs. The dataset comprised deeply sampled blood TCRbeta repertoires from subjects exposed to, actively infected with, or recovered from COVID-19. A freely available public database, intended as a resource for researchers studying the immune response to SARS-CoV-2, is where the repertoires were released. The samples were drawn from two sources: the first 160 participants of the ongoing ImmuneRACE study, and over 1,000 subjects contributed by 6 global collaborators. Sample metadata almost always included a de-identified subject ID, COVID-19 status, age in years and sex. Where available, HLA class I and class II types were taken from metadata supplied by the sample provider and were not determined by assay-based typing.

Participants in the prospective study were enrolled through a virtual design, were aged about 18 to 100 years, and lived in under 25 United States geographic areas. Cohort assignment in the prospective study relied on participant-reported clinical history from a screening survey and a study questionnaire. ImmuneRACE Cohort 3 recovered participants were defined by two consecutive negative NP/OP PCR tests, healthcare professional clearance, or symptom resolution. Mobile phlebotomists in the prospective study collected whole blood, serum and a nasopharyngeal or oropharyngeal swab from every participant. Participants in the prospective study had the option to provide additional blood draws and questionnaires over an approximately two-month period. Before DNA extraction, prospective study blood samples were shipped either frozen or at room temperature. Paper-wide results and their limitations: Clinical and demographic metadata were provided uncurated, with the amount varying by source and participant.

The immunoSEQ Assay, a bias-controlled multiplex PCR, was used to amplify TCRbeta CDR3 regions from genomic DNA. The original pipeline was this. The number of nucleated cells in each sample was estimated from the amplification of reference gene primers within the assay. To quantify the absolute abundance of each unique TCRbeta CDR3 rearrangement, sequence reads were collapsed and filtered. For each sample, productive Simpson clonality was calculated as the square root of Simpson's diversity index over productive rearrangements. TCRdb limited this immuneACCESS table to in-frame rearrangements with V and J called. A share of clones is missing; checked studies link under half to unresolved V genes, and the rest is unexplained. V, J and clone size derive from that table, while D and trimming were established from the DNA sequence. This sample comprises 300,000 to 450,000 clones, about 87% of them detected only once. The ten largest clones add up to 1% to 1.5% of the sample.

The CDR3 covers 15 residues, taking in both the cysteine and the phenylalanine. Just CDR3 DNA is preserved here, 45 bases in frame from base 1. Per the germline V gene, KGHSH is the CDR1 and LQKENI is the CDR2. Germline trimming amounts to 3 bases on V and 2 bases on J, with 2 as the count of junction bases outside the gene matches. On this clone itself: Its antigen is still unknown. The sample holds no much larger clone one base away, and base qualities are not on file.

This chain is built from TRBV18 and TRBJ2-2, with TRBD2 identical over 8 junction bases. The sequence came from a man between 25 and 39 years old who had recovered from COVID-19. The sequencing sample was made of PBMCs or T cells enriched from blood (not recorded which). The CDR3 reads CASSPTSGNTGELFF. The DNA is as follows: TGTGCCAGCTCACCCACTAGCGGCAACACCGGGGAGCTGTTTTTT.